This is a list of T cell receptor beta chains from one sample in a study of blood T cell repertoires in COVID-19. Assay: immunoSEQ multiplex PCR; the TCRdb copy retains only in-frame clones and omits some. Among around 150,000 clones listed, under 90% were seen once. The material sequenced was peripheral blood. The origin of the receptors is a woman of 80 years or more in a cohort sampled during active or convalescent COVID-19. Both conserved end residues are part of each CDR3. Each record gives: J gene, clone size, CDR3 length, V gene, D gene, CDR3 protein, CDR3 DNA. A D gene is named only where the DNA matches it firmly. Clone sizes are given selectively: once, few, many, or a class where the clone is expanded.

J gene: TRBJ1-3; clone size: -; CDR3 length: 13; V gene: TRBV30; D gene: -; CDR3 protein: CAWNGRLGNTIYF; CDR3 DNA: TGTGCCTGGAACGGCAGGCTTGGAAACACCATATATTTT
J gene: TRBJ1-1; clone size: -; CDR3 length: 15; V gene: TRBV5-1; D gene: -; CDR3 protein: CASSRTEGLNTEAFF; CDR3 DNA: TGCGCCAGCAGCCGCACGGAGGGATTGAACACTGAAGCTTTCTTT
J gene: TRBJ1-2; clone size: -; CDR3 length: 13; V gene: TRBV3-1/TRBV3-2; D gene: -; CDR3 protein: CASSQGRMSDYTF; CDR3 DNA: TGTGCCAGCAGCCAAGGCCGTATGAGTGACTACACCTTC
J gene: TRBJ2-4; clone size: -; CDR3 length: 14; V gene: TRBV7-3; D gene: -; CDR3 protein: CASSWGLPPFIQYF; CDR3 DNA: TGTGCCAGCAGCTGGGGACTCCCCCCCTTCATTCAGTACTTC
J gene: TRBJ2-5; clone size: -; CDR3 length: 15; V gene: TRBV7-2; D gene: -; CDR3 protein: CASSTVGAYPETQYF; CDR3 DNA: TGTGCCAGCAGCACAGTGGGTGCGTATCCAGAGACCCAGTACTTC
J gene: TRBJ1-4; clone size: -; CDR3 length: 15; V gene: TRBV18; D gene: -; CDR3 protein: CASSPGGLANEKLFF; CDR3 DNA: TGTGCCAGCTCACCAGGAGGTTTGGCTAATGAAAAACTGTTTTTT
J gene: TRBJ2-3; clone size: few; CDR3 length: 15; V gene: TRBV6-7; D gene: TRBD1; CDR3 protein: CASSYSVQGDGTQYF; CDR3 DNA: TGTGCCAGCAGTTACTCGGTACAGGGGGACGGTACGCAGTATTTT
J gene: TRBJ1-6; clone size: -; CDR3 length: 15; V gene: TRBV6-2/TRBV6-3; D gene: -; CDR3 protein: CASSVNQGRLSPLHF; CDR3 DNA: TGTGCCAGCAGTGTCAATCAGGGAAGACTTTCACCCCTCCACTTT
J gene: TRBJ1-2; clone size: -; CDR3 length: 12; V gene: TRBV12-3/TRBV12-4; D gene: -; CDR3 protein: CASSYDRFGYTF; CDR3 DNA: TGTGCCAGCAGTTACGACAGGTTTGGCTACACCTTC
J gene: TRBJ2-3; clone size: -; CDR3 length: 15; V gene: TRBV5-1; D gene: TRBD2; CDR3 protein: CASSPGGTSTDTQYF; CDR3 DNA: TGCGCCAGCAGCCCCGGGGGGACTAGCACAGATACGCAGTATTTT
J gene: TRBJ2-5; clone size: -; CDR3 length: 16; V gene: TRBV30; D gene: TRBD1; CDR3 protein: CAWTPPAQGPQETQYF; CDR3 DNA: TGTGCCTGGACCCCCCCGGCACAGGGGCCTCAAGAGACCCAGTACTTC
J gene: TRBJ1-4; clone size: -; CDR3 length: 13; V gene: TRBV6-5; D gene: -; CDR3 protein: CASRPNREEKLFF; CDR3 DNA: TGTGCCAGCAGACCGAACAGGGAAGAAAAACTGTTTTTT
J gene: TRBJ2-3; clone size: -; CDR3 length: 17; V gene: TRBV6-2/TRBV6-3; D gene: TRBD1; CDR3 protein: CASSYSNSGGYTDTQYF; CDR3 DNA: TGTGCCAGCAGTTACTCGAATTCAGGGGGATACACAGATACGCAGTATTTT
J gene: TRBJ1-3; clone size: -; CDR3 length: 13; V gene: TRBV7-3; D gene: -; CDR3 protein: CASSLSSGNTIYF; CDR3 DNA: TGTGCCAGCAGCCTTAGTTCTGGAAACACCATATATTTT
J gene: TRBJ2-2; clone size: -; CDR3 length: 18; V gene: TRBV9; D gene: TRBD1; CDR3 protein: CASSGGQGKPLNTGELFF; CDR3 DNA: TGTGCCAGCAGCGGAGGACAGGGAAAACCCCTAAACACCGGGGAGCTGTTTTTT
J gene: TRBJ2-1; clone size: -; CDR3 length: 21; V gene: TRBV21-1; D gene: -; CDR3 protein: CASSEKIGTSGGRTTYNEQFF; CDR3 DNA: TGTGCCAGCAGCGAAAAAATCGGGACTAGCGGGGGCCGTACCACCTACAATGAGCAGTTCTTC
J gene: TRBJ2-5; clone size: once; CDR3 length: 15; V gene: TRBV28; D gene: -; CDR3 protein: CASSLLGATRETQYF; CDR3 DNA: TGTGCCAGCAGTTTGTTAGGGGCCACCCGGGAGACCCAGTACTTC
J gene: TRBJ2-2; clone size: -; CDR3 length: 16; V gene: TRBV18; D gene: TRBD2; CDR3 protein: CASSPAPAGLTGELFF; CDR3 DNA: TGTGCCAGCTCACCTGCACCAGCGGGGCTCACCGGGGAGCTGTTTTTT
J gene: TRBJ1-2; clone size: once; CDR3 length: 14; V gene: TRBV27; D gene: -; CDR3 protein: CASSMSPANYGYTF; CDR3 DNA: TGTGCCAGCAGTATGTCTCCCGCTAACTATGGCTACACCTTC
J gene: TRBJ1-1; clone size: once; CDR3 length: 10; V gene: TRBV30; D gene: TRBD1; CDR3 protein: CAWNRGRAFF; CDR3 DNA: TGTGCCTGGAACAGGGGGCGTGCTTTCTTT
J gene: TRBJ2-3; clone size: -; CDR3 length: 16; V gene: TRBV7-9; D gene: -; CDR3 protein: CASSLLDSASTDTQYF; CDR3 DNA: TGTGCCAGCAGCTTGTTAGACTCGGCTAGCACAGATACGCAGTATTTT
J gene: TRBJ2-2; clone size: -; CDR3 length: 15; V gene: TRBV4-1; D gene: TRBD1; CDR3 protein: CASSRDRANTGELFF; CDR3 DNA: TGCGCCAGCAGCCGGGACAGGGCGAACACCGGGGAGCTGTTTTTT
J gene: TRBJ1-4; clone size: -; CDR3 length: 17; V gene: TRBV4-1; D gene: TRBD1; CDR3 protein: CASSPRDRGRGIEKLFF; CDR3 DNA: TGCGCCAGCAGCCCCCGGGACAGGGGGCGAGGGATTGAAAAACTGTTTTTT
J gene: TRBJ1-1; clone size: -; CDR3 length: 16; V gene: TRBV5-1; D gene: TRBD1; CDR3 protein: CASSYRGQVALDEAFF; CDR3 DNA: TGCGCCAGCAGCTACAGGGGGCAGGTCGCGCTAGATGAAGCTTTCTTT
J gene: TRBJ2-7; clone size: -; CDR3 length: 13; V gene: TRBV18; D gene: -; CDR3 protein: CASSPDISYEQYF; CDR3 DNA: TGTGCCAGCTCACCTGACATCTCCTACGAGCAGTACTTC
J gene: TRBJ1-2; clone size: few; CDR3 length: 16; V gene: TRBV5-1; D gene: TRBD1; CDR3 protein: CASSLALGGAGYGYTF; CDR3 DNA: TGCGCCAGCAGCTTGGCCTTAGGGGGCGCGGGGTATGGCTACACCTTC
J gene: TRBJ2-3; clone size: -; CDR3 length: 14; V gene: TRBV5-1; D gene: TRBD2; CDR3 protein: CASSPGGGPDTQYF; CDR3 DNA: TGCGCCAGCAGCCCGGGGGGGGGCCCAGATACGCAGTATTTT
J gene: TRBJ1-1; clone size: -; CDR3 length: 15; V gene: TRBV4-1; D gene: -; CDR3 protein: CASSQAGHTNTEAFF; CDR3 DNA: TGCGCCAGCAGCCAGGCCGGACACACGAACACTGAAGCTTTCTTT